These T cell receptor beta chains were read from a single sample in a study of cytomegalovirus exposure and HLA in healthy donors. TCRdb keeps only in-frame clones here, not all; method: immunoSEQ multiplex PCR. The sample consists of fewer than 150,000 clones, 85% to 90% of them appearing once. The material sequenced was PBMCs. The receptors here all came from a young woman in good health and CMV-seropositive. The CDR3 runs from the conserved cysteine through the conserved F or W. Fields, in order: D gene, V gene, J gene, clone size, CDR3 protein, CDR3 DNA. D genes are given only for firm matches. Expanded clones are given a class, and other clones once, few, many or no size at all.

>TRBD2|TRBV27|TRBJ2-7|.
CASSLVLAGDEQYF
TGTGCCAGCAGTTTAGTTCTAGCGGGAGACGAGCAGTACTTC
>.|TRBV6-6|TRBJ2-4|.
CASSYSVGTKNIQYF
TGTGCCAGCAGTTATAGCGTGGGAACCAAAAACATTCAGTACTTC
>TRBD1|TRBV2|TRBJ2-5|.
CASSDRDGTQYF
TGTGCCAGCAGCGACAGGGACGGGACCCAGTACTTC
>TRBD2|TRBV27|TRBJ2-3|.
CASSLSLAGDADTQYF
TGTGCCAGCAGTTTATCGCTAGCGGGAGATGCAGATACGCAGTATTTT
>.|TRBV18|TRBJ2-3|.
CASSSGGAEDTQYF
TGTGCCAGCTCCTCTGGGGGGGCCGAGGATACGCAGTATTTT
>TRBD1|TRBV2|TRBJ1-4|.
CASGIRDRVEKLFF
TGTGCCAGCGGAATCCGGGACAGGGTCGAAAAACTGTTTTTT
>.|TRBV6-5|TRBJ2-2|.
CASSYRGGTGELFF
TGTGCCAGCAGTTACAGGGGAGGCACCGGGGAGCTGTTTTTT
>TRBD1|TRBV9|TRBJ2-1|.
CASSVGDSTYNEQFF
TGTGCCAGCAGCGTAGGGGACAGTACCTACAATGAGCAGTTCTTC
>.|TRBV9|TRBJ2-1|.
CASSVVGTANEQFF
TGTGCCAGCAGCGTAGTGGGGACTGCCAATGAGCAGTTCTTC
>.|TRBV5-1|TRBJ1-5|.
CASSPGGNQPQHF
TGCGCCAGCAGCCCGGGTGGAAATCAGCCCCAGCATTTT
>TRBD1|TRBV30|TRBJ2-2|.
CAWSGTGAGELFF
TGTGCCTGGAGTGGGACAGGGGCCGGGGAGCTGTTTTTT
>TRBD1|TRBV5-1|TRBJ2-7|once
CASSPPGQGAIEQYF
TGCGCCAGCAGCCCGCCGGGACAGGGGGCGATCGAGCAGTACTTC
>.|TRBV28|TRBJ1-3|once
CASSYVAGGGNTIYF
TGTGCCAGCAGTTACGTGGCGGGGGGTGGAAACACCATATATTTT
>.|TRBV6-6|TRBJ2-1|.
CASDGDGGYNEQFF
TGTGCCAGCGATGGTGACGGGGGATACAATGAGCAGTTCTTC
>.|TRBV30|TRBJ1-5|.
CAWASHTGRDQPQHF
TGTGCCTGGGCCTCACACACAGGCCGCGATCAGCCCCAGCATTTT
>.|TRBV19|TRBJ2-3|.
CASSPWTYSTDTQYF
TGTGCCAGTAGCCCGTGGACTTATAGCACAGATACGCAGTATTTT
>.|TRBV27|TRBJ2-4|once
CASSSPNSPVQYF
TGTGCCAGCAGTTCCCCAAATAGTCCTGTTCAGTACTTC
>TRBD1|TRBV5-4|TRBJ2-4|.
CASSGRDRGGPGNIQYF
TGTGCCAGCAGCGGCCGGGACAGGGGGGGACCGGGAAACATTCAGTACTTC
>.|TRBV7-9|TRBJ2-3|.
CASSQTDTQYF
TGTGCCAGCAGCCAAACAGATACGCAGTATTTT
>.|TRBV19|TRBJ2-3|.
CASKGTPGVTDTQYF
TGTGCCAGTAAGGGGACACCAGGGGTCACAGATACGCAGTATTTT
>.|TRBV7-9|TRBJ2-2|.
CASSPRTPTGLNTGELFF
TGTGCCAGCTCCCCTAGAACCCCAACAGGGTTGAACACCGGGGAGCTGTTTTTT
>TRBD2|TRBV5-1|TRBJ2-7|.
CASSLAAGGLYEQYF
TGCGCCAGCAGCTTGGCAGCGGGAGGACTCTACGAGCAGTACTTC
>.|TRBV5-1|TRBJ1-1|.
CASRLQGIMNTEAFF
TGCGCCAGCAGATTGCAGGGTATAATGAACACTGAAGCTTTCTTT
>.|TRBV5-1|TRBJ2-7|.
CASSLRGIGEQYF
TGCGCCAGCAGCTTGAGGGGGATCGGCGAGCAGTACTTC
>TRBD2|TRBV5-1|TRBJ2-5|.
CASKDSGGETQYF
TGCGCCAGTAAGGACTCGGGGGGAGAGACCCAGTACTTC
>TRBD2|TRBV6-6|TRBJ2-3|.
CASSYELAGTDTQYF
TGTGCCAGCAGTTACGAGCTAGCGGGAACAGATACGCAGTATTTT
>.|TRBV28|TRBJ1-3|once
CASSLRGSGNTIYF
TGTGCCAGCAGTTTACGGGGTTCTGGAAACACCATATATTTT
>.|TRBV2|TRBJ1-1|.
CASSIIDTNTEAFF
TGTGCCAGCAGTATAATAGACACGAACACTGAAGCTTTCTTT
>TRBD1|TRBV9|TRBJ2-3|.
CASSAQGNLPTDTQYF
TGTGCCAGCAGCGCACAGGGGAACCTACCCACAGATACGCAGTATTTT
>.|TRBV29-1|TRBJ2-7|.
CSVESGLSYEQYF
TGCAGCGTTGAGTCTGGGCTTTCCTACGAGCAGTACTTC
>TRBD1|TRBV5-1|TRBJ2-3|.
CASSPEDRGYTQYF
TGCGCCAGCAGCCCAGAGGACAGGGGGTATACGCAGTATTTT
>.|TRBV5-6|TRBJ1-2|.
CASSLRPGNYGYTF
TGTGCCAGCAGCTTGCGGCCAGGGAACTATGGCTACACCTTC
>.|TRBV5-1|TRBJ2-1|.
CASSLAGESSYNEQFF
TGCGCCAGCAGCTTGGCGGGGGAGAGCTCCTACAATGAGCAGTTCTTC
>.|TRBV5-6|TRBJ1-5|.
CASSLAGMNQPQHF
TGTGCCAGCAGCTTGGCAGGAATGAACCAGCCCCAGCATTTT
>TRBD1|TRBV9|TRBJ1-1|.
CASSVRIGTDRLF
TGTGCCAGCAGCGTAAGGATAGGGACAGACCGCCTCTTT
>.|TRBV5-1|TRBJ1-5|.
CASSLEGNNQPQHF
TGCGCCAGCAGCTTGGAGGGGAACAATCAGCCCCAGCATTTT
>TRBD1|TRBV5-1|TRBJ1-1|.
CASSADRSYTEAFF
TGCGCCAGCAGCGCGGACAGGTCATACACTGAAGCTTTCTTT
>.|TRBV28|TRBJ1-1|.
CASGLRRVTEAFF
TGTGCCAGCGGATTAAGACGGGTCACTGAAGCTTTCTTT
>.|TRBV28|TRBJ1-4|once
CASSKRGKLFF
TGTGCCAGCAGTAAACGGGGAAAACTGTTTTTT
>TRBD1|TRBV5-4|TRBJ2-1|.
CASSLARPGQGNEQFF
TGTGCCAGCAGCCTCGCCCGGCCGGGACAGGGAAATGAGCAGTTCTTC
>TRBD1|TRBV5-1|TRBJ2-7|.
CASSLGGGGYEQYF
TGCGCCAGCAGCTTGGGAGGGGGCGGGTACGAGCAGTACTTC
>TRBD1|TRBV2|TRBJ1-2|.
CASSPGTGEGAYTF
TGTGCCAGCAGCCCAGGGACAGGGGAGGGAGCCTACACCTTC
>.|TRBV27|TRBJ2-1|.
CASSPPWGVAESNEQFF
TGTGCCAGCAGCCCCCCCTGGGGGGTAGCGGAAAGCAATGAGCAGTTCTTC
>TRBD1|TRBV19|TRBJ1-1|.
CASSHLLQGADTEAFF
TGTGCCAGTAGCCACCTCCTACAGGGGGCGGACACTGAAGCTTTCTTT
>.|TRBV4-1|TRBJ2-7|once
CASSQVDSYEQYF
TGCGCCAGCAGCCAAGTTGACAGCTACGAGCAGTACTTC
>TRBD2|TRBV5-1|TRBJ2-5|.
CASTLSGGGETQYF
TGCGCCAGCACCCTTAGCGGGGGAGGGGAGACCCAGTACTTC
>TRBD2|TRBV25-1|TRBJ2-1|once
CASSPLAGGRYNEQFF
TGTGCCAGCAGTCCTTTAGCGGGGGGCCGCTACAATGAGCAGTTCTTC
>TRBD1|TRBV5-1|TRBJ2-1|.
CASSRTGQGFNEQFF
TGCGCCAGCAGCAGAACGGGACAGGGGTTCAATGAGCAGTTCTTC
>.|TRBV6-1|TRBJ1-2|.
CASSSGVYGYTF
TGTGCCAGCAGTTCAGGGGTCTATGGCTACACCTTC
>TRBD1|TRBV5-1|TRBJ1-2|once
CASSRGTGSEGGYTF
TGCGCCAGCAGCCGGGGGACAGGGAGTGAGGGCGGCTACACCTTC
>.|TRBV5-1|TRBJ2-1|.
CASSLPGYNEQFF
TGCGCCAGCAGCTTGCCGGGTTACAATGAGCAGTTCTTC
>.|TRBV11-3|TRBJ2-2|.
CASSPGTNTGELFF
TGTGCCAGCAGCCCAGGAACAAACACCGGGGAGCTGTTTTTT
>.|TRBV7-3|TRBJ1-2|.
CASSLAGGSGYTF
TGTGCCAGCAGCTTGGCGGGGGGAAGTGGCTACACCTTC